A single sample is the source of the 18 T cell receptor beta chains below, sequenced in a study of T cells after yellow fever vaccination. TCRdb re-analysed the 5' RACE reads in MiXCR, keeping a single row per CDR3 protein. The table records a few hundred thousand distinct CDR3 sequences, around 4.1% of them present only once. The sequences come from PBMCs, collected 5 days after the yellow fever booster vaccination. The receptors originated from a man aged 18 to 30 who received the YFV17D yellow fever vaccine.

This chain links TRBV20-1 with TRBJ2-3; D not certain. The V end was cut by 1 base, the J end by 6 bases, with 8 bases between. Per germline, CDR1 DFQATT and CDR2 SNEGSKA (reference sequence). The CDR3 covers 12 residues. The CDR3 DNA follows: TGCAGTGCTAGAGTTGGTCCCGATACGCAGTATTTT. Residues: CSARVGPDTQYF.

This rearrangement joins TRBV7-2 to TRBJ2-7; 9 bases agree with TRBD2. CDR3 length: 17 residues. CDR1 SGHTA and CDR2 FQGNSA come from the germline V gene. Trimming cost V 1 base and J 1 base; bases outside gene matches: 8. The CDR3 loop is CASSLVRGGGESYEQYV. The CDR3 coding sequence is TGTGCCAGCAGCTTAGTGCGAGGCGGGGGGGAATCCTACGAGCAGTACGTC.

This rearrangement joins TRBV4-2 to TRBJ2-6; possible D gene TRBD1, 5 bases. The V gene lost 0 bases and the J gene lost 0 bases, with 12 bases spanning the gap. CDR3 length: 18 amino acids. Germline assignment: CDR1 LGHNA and CDR2 YNFKEQ. This chain's CDR3 is CASSQDGRAVSGANVLTF. CDR3 nucleotide sequence: TGTGCCAGCAGCCAAGATGGCAGGGCCGTCTCTGGGGCCAACGTCCTGACTTTC.

This clonotype showed up many times. The rearrangement joins TRBV5-1 to TRBJ2-1; 10 nucleotides line up with TRBD2. The germline V gene encodes CDR1 SGHRS and CDR2 YFSETQ. V was pared by 0 bases and J by 7 bases, with 4 bases of the junction left unmatched. This CDR3 has 15 amino acids. CDR3 region: CASSLEAGGLNEQFF. CDR3 bases: TGCGCCAGCAGCTTGGAAGCGGGGGGGCTGAATGAGCAGTTCTTC.

This clonotype was counted a few times. The V gene is TRBV7-2, the J gene TRBJ2-3, with TRBD2 matching over 12 bases. There are 18 residues in the CDR3. Germline V gene data show CDR1 as SGHTA and CDR2 as FQGNSA. J was trimmed by 0 bases and V by 5 bases; bases with no gene match: 9. This CDR3 reads CASSPRLAGAGSTDTQYF. The CDR3 DNA reads as TGTGCCAGCAGCCCAAGACTAGCGGGGGCCGGTAGCACAGATACGCAGTATTTT.

This clonotype occurred many times. The chain is built from TRBV10-2 and TRBJ2-3; D ambiguous. Germline V gives CDR1 WSHSY, CDR2 SAAADI. CDR3 length: 13 amino acids. Trimming pared 3 bases from V and 7 bases from J, leaving 11 bases between. The CDR3 loop is CASSDPYSYTQYF. Here the CDR3 DNA reads TGCGCCAGCAGTGACCCTTATTCCTATACGCAGTATTTT.

V and J are TRBV4-1 and TRBJ1-5; D may be TRBD1 (6 bases). The CDR3 consists of 14 residues. Trimming left V 4 bases short and J 5 bases short, with 12 bases between. CDR1 and CDR2 from the germline V gene are MGHRA and YSYEKL. CDR3 DNA: TGCGCCAGCAGCCCGGACAGTTTGTATCAGCCCCAGCATTTT. Encoded protein: CASSPDSLYQPQHF.

This clonotype was counted only a few times. J is TRBJ1-2 and V is TRBV7-9; 8 nucleotides match TRBD1. This CDR3 has 16 residues. The V gene end was trimmed by 5 bases and the J gene end by 4 bases; junction bases not matched to a gene: 12. Germline CDR1 SEHNR, CDR2 FQNEAQ (reference sequence). The CDR3: CASSQSTGEGSYGYTF. CDR3 sequence (DNA): TGTGCCAGCAGCCAGTCGACAGGGGAAGGCAGCTATGGCTACACCTTC.

This clonotype has more than one count but fewer than ten. The V and J genes are TRBV5-1 and TRBJ2-5; D is uncertain. Germline-derived CDR1 and CDR2 are SGHRS and YFSETQ. The CDR3 loop spans 14 amino acids. The V and J ends lost 4 bases and 2 bases respectively, with 12 bases between them. The CDR3 coding sequence is TGCGCCAGCAGCCCCGTGGGGTTTCAAGAGACCCAGTACTTC. This sequence encodes CASSPVGFQETQYF.

This chain joins TRBV11-2 and TRBJ2-7; 9 bases map to TRBD2. The CDR3 is 18 residues long. Germline CDR1 SGHAT, CDR2 FQNNGV. V shed 2 bases, J shed 7 bases, and the junction held 18 bases outside the gene matches. CDR3 sequence: CASSLIGSSGGPYGEQYV. CDR3 bases: TGTGCCAGCAGCTTAATTGGGAGTAGCGGGGGACCTTACGGGGAGCAGTACGTC.

The sample holds a few counts of this clonotype. The V call is TRBV5-1, the J call TRBJ1-1; D unclear. CDR3 size: 17 residues. V gave up 4 bases and J gave up 1 base, with 20 bases separating them. From germline, CDR1 is SGHRS and CDR2 YFSETQ. The CDR3 DNA reads as TGCGCCAGCAGCCCTTGGCCGAGGATGGCTGGGAACACTGAAGCTTTCTTT. The encoded protein is CASSPWPRMAGNTEAFF.

V gene TRBV9 combines with J gene TRBJ2-7; tentatively, D is TRBD2 (5 bases). The CDR3 sequence is 16 residues long. V lost 0 bases, J lost 2 bases, and 15 bases lay in between. CDR1 and CDR2 from the germline V gene are SGDLS and YYNGEE. In DNA form, the CDR3 reads TGTGCCAGCAGCGTAGGCCGAATAGCGTTCCCCTACGAGCAGTACTTC. This sequence encodes CASSVGRIAFPYEQYF.

The chain couples TRBV7-6 to TRBJ2-7, with 10 bases identical to TRBD1. Germline V gene data show CDR1 as SGHVS and CDR2 as FNYEAQ. CDR3 size: 15 residues. V lost 5 bases and J lost 2; bases outside the gene matches: 6. CDR3 residues: CASSQGTGATYEQYV. DNA for the CDR3: TGTGCCAGCAGCCAAGGGACAGGGGCTACCTACGAGCAGTACGTC.

This clonotype has a count of ten or more. The chain uses TRBV19 and TRBJ2-1; D ambiguous. Between the trimmed V and J ends, which lost 2 bases and 9 bases, there was a span of 20 bases. This CDR3 spans 16 amino acids. Germline V gene lookup returns CDR1 LNHDA and CDR2 SQIVND (reference sequence). CDR3 sequence: CASSISWTLIVSEQFF. CDR3 sequence (DNA): TGTGCCAGTAGTATATCTTGGACCCTGATCGTCAGTGAGCAGTTCTTC.

This clonotype was counted ten times or more. V gene TRBV29-1 combines with J gene TRBJ2-7, with TRBD1 matching 7 bases. The CDR3 runs to 14 residues. The junction had 9 bases not matched to a gene; V was cut back by 5 bases and J by 2 bases. Germline V gene data show CDR1 as SQVTM and CDR2 as ANQGSEA. The CDR3 spells CSVNRPDRPYEQYF. CDR3 DNA: TGCAGCGTTAACCGCCCGGACAGGCCCTACGAGCAGTACTTC.

This clonotype was seen ten or more times. The rearrangement uses TRBV4-3 and TRBJ2-7, with 9 nucleotides matching TRBD1. CDR3 length: 15 residues. In germline, CDR1 is LGHNA, CDR2 YSLEER. V trimming: 2 bases; J trimming: 6 bases; junction bases outside the gene matches: 8. The CDR3 region is CASSQSPGQGSEQYF. CDR3 nucleotides: TGCGCCAGCAGCCAAAGTCCGGGACAGGGAAGCGAGCAGTACTTC.

The CDR3 DNA reads as TGTGCCACCCAACGACCTAGCACAGATACGCAGTATTTT. Protein sequence: CATQRPSTDTQYF. The chain links TRBV28 to TRBJ2-3; the D is unclear. Germline-derived CDR1 and CDR2 are MDHEN and SYDVKM. The CDR3 sequence is 13 residues long. Trimming took off 10 bases at V and 0 bases at J, with 11 bases between the two ends. Full variable domain (rest looked up from reference TRBV28 and TRBJ2-3): DVKVTQSSRYLVKRTGEKVFLECVQDMDHENMFWYRQDPGLGLRLIYFSYDVKMKEKGDIPEGYSVSREKKERFSLILESASTNQTSMYLCATQRPSTDTQYFGPGTRLTVL.

The sample holds many counts of this clonotype. The rearrangement links TRBV5-1 to TRBJ2-3; tentatively, D is TRBD1 or TRBD2 (6 bases each). CDR1 is SGHRS, CDR2 YFSETQ, per germline. Between the trimmed V and J ends, which lost 3 bases and 2 bases, there was a span of 13 bases. The CDR3 covers 15 residues. In nucleotides, the CDR3 is TGCGCCAGCAGCTCGATGGGGGGCGACACAGATACGCAGTATTTT. Encoded protein: CASSSMGGDTDTQYF.